One sample yielded the 27 T cell receptor beta chains listed below, sequenced in a study of cytomegalovirus exposure and HLA in healthy donors. This PCR relied on a set of 60 Vbeta primers and 13 Jbeta primers. Sequenced by immunoSEQ multiplex PCR; TCRdb stores in-frame clones only, minus some. Of about 170,000 clones in the sample, around four fifths were seen once. Specimen: PBMCs. These receptor sequences come from a female donor in good health and CMV-seronegative.

This clone was found once. The genes are TRBV14 and TRBJ2-7; 10 nucleotides align to TRBD2. Germline V CDR1 and CDR2: SGHDN, FVKESK. V lost 1 base and J lost 6; bases outside the gene matches: 12. The CDR3 covers 17 residues. Written as DNA, the CDR3 is TGTGCCAGCAGCCAAGGCGGCTCAAGCGGGAGGGTTGGCGAGCAGTACTTC. Translating it yields CASSQGGSSGRVGEQYF.

The V and J genes are TRBV9 and TRBJ2-7; 7 bases fit TRBD2. This CDR3 is 15 amino acids long. J gave up 4 bases and V 4 bases, and 11 bases lay outside the gene matches. CDR1 is SGDLS, CDR2 YYNGEE, per germline. The CDR3 nucleotides are TGTGCCAGCAGCCCCCGGGGGGATCTGGGTTACGAGCAGTACTTC. Protein: CASSPRGDLGYEQYF.

V is TRBV6-4 and J is TRBJ2-6, with 8 bases identical to TRBD1. This CDR3 is built from 20 residues. V trimming: 5 bases; J trimming: 5 bases; junction bases outside the gene matches: 20. Germline CDR1 reads MRHNA; CDR2 reads SNTAGT. The CDR3 loop is CASSSPLQGAYIDRANVLTF. The CDR3 nucleotides read TGTGCCAGCAGTTCCCCTCTTCAGGGGGCGTACATTGATAGGGCCAACGTCCTGACTTTC.

This chain connects TRBV7-3 to TRBJ2-3; the match to TRBD2 covers 9 bases. The CDR3 is 14 amino acids. Trimming cost V 3 bases and J 4 bases; bases outside gene matches: 2. The germline gives CDR1 SGHTA, CDR2 FQGTGA. This chain's CDR3 is CASSFGGGADTQYF. CDR3 nucleotide sequence: TGTGCCAGCAGCTTCGGCGGGGGGGCAGATACGCAGTATTTT.

This clone was found a few times. The chain couples TRBV9 to TRBJ1-5; D call uncertain. The CDR3 covers 13 residues. CDR1 and CDR2 (germline): SGDLS, YYNGEE. The ends were cut back, 0 bases at V and 5 bases at J, with 6 bases in the middle. The DNA for the CDR3 is TGTGCCAGCAGCGTAGCGCAGGATCAGCCCCAGCATTTT. As protein: CASSVAQDQPQHF. Full variable domain (missing parts from reference TRBV9 and TRBJ1-5): DSGVTQTPKHLITATGQRVTLRCSPRSGDLSVYWYQQSLDQGLQFLIQYYNGEERAKGNILERFSAQQFPDLHSELNLSSLELGDSALYFCASSVAQDQPQHFGDGTRLSIL.

The V call is TRBV5-3, the J call TRBJ2-7; D remains unclear. TRBV5-3 has ORF status, its function being uncertain. CDR3 length equals 9 residues. Trimming took off 8 bases at V and 6 bases at J, with 6 bases between the two ends. Written as DNA, the CDR3 is TGTGCCAGCGCGAGCGAGCAGTACTTC. Protein product: CASASEQYF.

The V call is TRBV4-1, the J call TRBJ2-2; D possibly corresponds to TRBD1 (6 bases). Germline CDR1 and CDR2: MGHRA and YSYEKL. This CDR3 has 17 amino acids. Trimming removed 1 base at V and 6 bases at J, with 18 bases between. CDR3 sequence: CASSQGLGRGASGELFF. The CDR3 nucleotides are TGCGCCAGCAGCCAAGGCCTGGGCAGGGGAGCGTCCGGGGAGCTGTTTTTT.

V is TRBV27 and J is TRBJ2-2; 11 positions match TRBD2. The V gene's germline CDR1 is MNHEY and CDR2 SMNVEV (reference sequence). After removal of 3 bases from V and 5 bases from J, the junction contained 14 bases not matched to a gene. The CDR3 runs 19 residues. In DNA, the CDR3 is TGTGCCAGCAGTTTCCGGTTCCTACTAGCGGGAGAGTATACCGGGGAGCTGTTTTTT. Translating gives CASSFRFLLAGEYTGELFF.

V and J are TRBV7-3 and TRBJ2-1; TRBD2 aligns across 7 bases. V lost 5 bases to trimming and J lost 6 bases; unmatched junction nucleotides: 7. In germline, CDR1 is SGHTA, CDR2 FQGTGA. CDR3 size: 14 residues. The CDR3 loop is CASSPGGGPNEQFF. As DNA, the CDR3 is TGTGCCAGCAGCCCGGGAGGAGGGCCCAATGAGCAGTTCTTC.

The chain combines TRBV7-8 with TRBJ2-2, with TRBD2 matching 10 bases. In germline, CDR1 is SGHVS, CDR2 FQNEAQ. This CDR3 comprises 15 residues. Trimming at V came to 2 bases and at J to 3 bases, leaving 0 bases not matched to a gene. CDR3 amino acids: CASSLLAGDTGELFF. The CDR3 coding sequence is TGTGCCAGCAGCTTACTAGCGGGAGACACCGGGGAGCTGTTTTTT.

The V call is TRBV7-9, the J call TRBJ2-4; 7 bases agree with TRBD1. Germline loops: CDR1 SEHNR, CDR2 FQNEAQ (reference sequence). The CDR3 extends over 10 amino acids. The V segment lost 4 bases and the J segment 15 bases; nucleotides outside the gene matches: 3. Here the CDR3 reads CASSSNRGYF. In DNA, the CDR3 is TGTGCCAGCAGCTCAAACAGGGGGTACTTC. The whole variable domain, filled in from reference TRBV7-9 and TRBJ2-4, reads DTGVSQNPRHKITKRGQNVTFRCDPISEHNRLYWYRQTLGQGPEFLTYFQNEAQLEKSRLLSDRFSAERPKGSFSTLEIQRTEQGDSAMYLCASSSNRGYFGAGTRLSVL.

The rearrangement links TRBV28 to TRBJ1-1; 8 positions match TRBD1. This CDR3 is 17 amino acids long. V was pared by 7 bases and J by 1 base, with 14 bases of the junction left unmatched. The germline gives CDR1 MDHEN, CDR2 SYDVKM. The chain's CDR3 is CASNHWTGRFGNTEAFF. CDR3 nucleotides: TGTGCCAGCAACCACTGGACAGGGCGTTTCGGGAACACTGAAGCTTTCTTT.

The gene calls are TRBV18 and TRBJ1-2; D remains unclear. The germline gives CDR1 KGHSH, CDR2 LQKENI. V lost 4 bases, J lost 0 bases, and 6 bases lay in between. The CDR3 runs 13 residues. The CDR3 DNA is TGTGCCAGCTCACTCGAGACTAACTATGGCTACACCTTC. Protein sequence: CASSLETNYGYTF.

This clone was recorded only once. The V call is TRBV7-7, the J call TRBJ2-2; maybe TRBD1 (5 bases). The ends were cut back, 2 bases at V and 4 bases at J, with 8 bases in the middle. In germline, CDR1 is SSHAT, CDR2 FNYEAQ (reference sequence). This CDR3 spans 14 amino acids. The CDR3 nucleotides read TGTGCCAGCAGCTTATTAAGGGGCACCGGGGAGCTGTTTTTT. Protein sequence: CASSLLRGTGELFF. Full variable domain (missing parts from reference TRBV7-7 and TRBJ2-2): GAGVSQSPRYKVTKRGQDVTLRCDPISSHATLYWYQQALGQGPEFLTYFNYEAQPDKSGLPSDRFSAERPEGSISTLTIQRTEQRDSAMYRCASSLLRGTGELFFGEGSRLTVL.

The chain carries TRBV5-1 and TRBJ2-1, with TRBD1 identical over 7 bases. The ends lost 7 bases at V and 2 bases at J; junction bases unmatched: 3. Germline V gives CDR1 SGHRS, CDR2 YFSETQ. CDR3 size: 13 residues. The CDR3 sequence: CASGTEPYNEQFF. DNA of the CDR3: TGCGCCAGCGGGACAGAACCCTACAATGAGCAGTTCTTC.

The chain has TRBV6-1 and TRBJ2-7; TRBD2 matches 15 bases. Germline lookup yields CDR1 MNHNS and CDR2 SASEGT. This CDR3 has 17 residues. Trimming cost V 2 bases and J 6 bases; bases outside gene matches: 8. The CDR3 region has the DNA TGTGCCAGCAGTGAACGGACTAGCGGGAGGGTTTCCGGCGAGCAGTACTTC. As protein: CASSERTSGRVSGEQYF.

This chain joins TRBV6-4 and TRBJ2-3, with TRBD1 identical over 9 bases. Trimming cost V 0 bases and J 7 bases; bases outside gene matches: 8. In germline, CDR1 is MRHNA, CDR2 SNTAGT. The CDR3 contains 16 residues. CDR3 bases: TGTGCCAGCAGTGACTCCCCCGGACAGGGGAGTAATACGCAGTATTTT. It encodes CASSDSPGQGSNTQYF.

The chain's CDR3 is CASSQVLGNEQYF. The CDR3 coding sequence is TGCGCCAGCAGCCAAGTTCTGGGCAACGAGCAGTACTTC. The chain employs TRBV4-1 and TRBJ2-7; no definite D call. Looked up from germline, CDR1 is MGHRA and CDR2 is YSYEKL. The CDR3 runs 13 residues. V lost 1 base and J 5 bases, leaving 9 bases between the germline ends.

The rearrangement joins TRBV19 to TRBJ2-3, with D possibly being TRBD2 (6 bases). Germline loops: CDR1 LNHDA, CDR2 SQIVND (reference sequence). V was shortened by 8 bases and J by 2 bases, with 14 bases between the two germline ends. The CDR3 totals 14 residues. CDR3 residues: CASAPDYTTDTQYF. Written as DNA, the CDR3 is TGTGCCAGTGCCCCGGACTACACCACAGATACGCAGTATTTT.

The chain recombines TRBV28 with TRBJ1-1, with 9 bases identical to TRBD1. The CDR3 extends over 15 amino acids. Germline V gene sequence: CDR1 MDHEN, CDR2 SYDVKM. The V segment lost 4 bases and the J segment 1 base; nucleotides outside the gene matches: 4. The CDR3 nucleotides are TGTGCCAGCAGTTCCGGGACAGGGCCGAACACTGAAGCTTTCTTT. Translating gives CASSSGTGPNTEAFF.

The CDR3, as DNA: TGCGCCAGCGCACCAGGGGACAGCTACGAGCAGTACTTC. Residues: CASAPGDSYEQYF. The rearrangement joins TRBV5-1 to TRBJ2-7; 7 nucleotides agree with TRBD1. The CDR3 covers 13 residues. Germline V gene lookup returns CDR1 SGHRS and CDR2 YFSETQ. Trimming cost V 7 bases and J 3 bases; bases outside gene matches: 7. The full variable domain, completed using reference TRBV5-1 and TRBJ2-7, is KAGVTQTPRYLIKTRGQQVTLSCSPISGHRSVSWYQQTPGQGLQFLFEYFSETQRNKGNFPGRFSGRQFSNSRSEMNVSTLELGDSALYLCASAPGDSYEQYFGPGTRLTVT.

CDR3 nucleotide sequence: TGTGCCAGCAGCGCCGATCAGGCAGATACGCAGTATTTT. This gives the protein CASSADQADTQYF. The chain recombines TRBV7-3 with TRBJ2-3, with D hard to call. This CDR3 has 13 residues. Germline values: CDR1 SGHTA, CDR2 FQGTGA. The V gene lost 5 bases and the J gene lost 4 bases, with 10 bases spanning the gap. The complete variable domain, with remaining parts taken from reference TRBV7-3 and TRBJ2-3, reads GAGVSQTPSNKVTEKGKYVELRCDPISGHTALYWYRQSLGQGPEFLIYFQGTGAADDSGLPNDRFFAVRPEGSVSTLKIQRTERGDSAVYLCASSADQADTQYFGPGTRLTVL.

Concerning this clone: A junction boundary mismatches the germline segment, possibly from a read error. This chain uses TRBV29-1 with TRBJ2-7; 7 positions agree with TRBD1. The CDR3 sequence is 14 residues long. The germline CDR1 and CDR2 sequences are SQVTM and ANQGSEA. CDR3 residues: CSVTPTGADYEQNF. The CDR3 DNA is TGCAGCGTTACCCCAACAGGGGCCGATTACGAGCAAAACTTC.

A note on this clone: Mismatch with germline at one junction end may stem from a read error. The chain is built from TRBV2 and TRBJ2-5; 11 nucleotides line up with TRBD2. Per germline, CDR1 SNHLY and CDR2 FYNNEI. The CDR3 has 14 residues. CDR3 in DNA: TGTGCCAGCAGTCCGGGACTAGCGGTAGAGGCCCAGTACTTC. Residues: CASSPGLAVEAQYF.

This chain joins TRBV6-5 and TRBJ1-1; the D gene is possibly TRBD1 (6 bases). V dropped 5 bases and J dropped 4 bases, with 17 bases sitting between them. The CDR3 loop spans 15 amino acids. CDR1 is MNHEY and CDR2 is SVGAGI in the germline V gene. CDR3 region: CASSKVYGQPTEAFF. The CDR3, as DNA: TGTGCCAGCAGTAAAGTATACGGACAGCCCACTGAAGCTTTCTTT.

The genes are TRBV14 and TRBJ1-2; 8 bases align to TRBD1. V lost 1 base to trimming and J lost 7 bases; unmatched junction nucleotides: 8. The V gene's germline CDR1 is SGHDN and CDR2 FVKESK. This CDR3 has 15 residues. The CDR3 loop is CASSQARTGRGGYTF. In DNA, the CDR3 is TGTGCCAGCAGCCAAGCTCGGACAGGGAGGGGTGGCTACACCTTC.

The V call is TRBV28, the J call TRBJ1-5; weak D call: TRBD1 (6 bases). Per the germline V gene, CDR1 is MDHEN and CDR2 is SYDVKM. The V gene lost 7 bases and the J gene lost 0 bases, with 13 bases spanning the gap. There are 15 residues in the CDR3. CDR3 coding DNA: TGTGCCAGCACGGACAGTCCATATAGCAATCAGCCCCAGCATTTT. This codes for CASTDSPYSNQPQHF.